The sequence of this T cell receptor (beta chain) was determined in a study of blood T cell repertoires in COVID-19. Libraries were prepared by immunoSEQ multiplex PCR; TCRdb keeps only in-frame clonotypes and omits some of them. The repertoire holds about 230,000 clones, with approximately 86% as singletons. V was pared by 4 bases and J by 1 base, with 3 bases of the junction left unmatched. The CDR3 loop spans 15 amino acids. Germline CDR1 is SGHNT and CDR2 is YYREEE (reference sequence). The chain employs TRBV5-4 and TRBJ1-1; 11 nucleotides match TRBD1. The receptor was derived from a woman aged 25-40 years with COVID-19, enrolled during active disease. Sequencing input: peripheral blood. CDR3 DNA sequence: TGTGCCAGCAGCCCCGGACAGGGGGCGAACACTGAAGCTTTCTTT. This codes for CASSPGQGANTEAFF.